The present entry profiles one TCR beta chain with its context. Its antigen specificity is not known. No much larger clonotype is one base removed from it; base qualities were not supplied. These data come from a study of glioma-infiltrating T cells (dated by TCRdb to the mid-2010s). For context, the study as a whole: The study sequenced TCR alpha- and beta-chain repertoires from glioma tissue, from non-neoplastic brain tissue and from matched peripheral blood mononuclear cells. Three low-grade glioma patients, 7 to 9 primary glioblastoma patients and three non-glioma patients contributing non-neoplastic brain tissue were included in the paired cohort. To measure how far tissue and blood T-cell populations diverged, each tissue-infiltrating repertoire was compared against the peripheral blood repertoire of the same patient. Results and caveats for the whole study, not just this receptor: In non-neoplastic patients, VJ-independent divergence between tissue and blood fell below expectation, whereas in all gliomas, and especially in low-grade gliomas, the divergence rose above expectation. Group comparisons rested on small numbers: three non-neoplastic, three low-grade glioma and several glioblastoma patients. Tissue and blood shared very few CDR3 sequences, a result attributed to high CDR3 diversity and limited sampling.

TCR alpha and beta CDR3 regions were amplified with the iRepertoire nested amplicon-rescue multiplex PCR (arm-PCR) platform from RNA. For one-step reverse transcription and amplification, roughly 100-450 ng of tissue mRNA or PBMC total RNA was used as input. After bead purification, a secondary multiplex PCR added Illumina adapters, and libraries were gel-purified between 200 and 400 bp. Internal 6-nucleotide barcodes were carried by the libraries and were used for demultiplexing. Libraries were sequenced on an Illumina MiSeq with 2x220 or 2x250 nucleotide paired-end reads. Turning to the authors' computational methods: Paired reads were merged with FLASH 1.2.11 and aligned to the GRCh37 human genome with BWA-MEM before extracting TRA and TRB reads. An IMGT-derived reference of cassette sequences and CDR3 motifs, with pseudogenes included, was used for V and J assignment. Reads were translated in three frames, and productive CDR3s were defined by a C…FGXG motif without stop codons. A clonotype was defined as a unique combination of a V-J cassette pair and a CDR3 amino acid sequence. Filtering of reads was based on Hamming distance, with the threshold set by the sequence error rate of each sample in mapped regions. The raw public reads went through TCRdb reprocessing: fastp at Q25, MiXCR clone calling, in-frame beta chains kept. Rows with one shared CDR3 protein collapse into an entry with the most common genes and DNA. The V and J calls come from TCRdb's annotation, not from the publication. This sample gives more than 100,000 distinct CDR3 sequences in total; around 29% of them show up just once. Approximately 43% of the sample is in the top ten clones.

V drops 2 bases and J drops 3 bases, leaving 29 bases in between. Taken from cysteine to phenylalanine, the CDR3 has 19 residues. CDR3 DNA is the only sequence kept; it has 57 bases, read in frame from the first base. The germline V gene (reference sequence) sets CDR1 to DFQATT and CDR2 to SNEGSKA. Here the chain combines TRBV20-1 and TRBJ2-7, with a tentative D gene TRBD2 over 6 matching bases. Sequencing was done on a sample of glioma tissue, nonneoplastic brain tissue, or PBMCs (not recorded which). This TCR derives from a human donor with low-grade glioma or glioblastoma, undergoing nonglioma brain surgery, or in good health (not recorded which). CDR3 sequence: CSARMGTSKTRSSYYEQYF. The DNA reads as follows: TGCAGTGCTAGAATGGGGACCTCAAAGACTAGGAGCTCCTACTACGAGCAGTACTTC.